The following is a T cell receptor beta chain sequence with its context. The data derive from a study of CD8+ T cells in alopecia areata. The treatment here: oral pan-JAK inhibitor, 5-10 mg twice daily. Isolated RNA was reverse transcribed into cDNA used as the sequencing template. Sequencing used immunoSEQ multiplex PCR; TCRdb keeps in-frame clones, though not all of them. Among fewer than 250,000 clones listed, around two fifths were seen once. Trimming shortened V by 2 bases and J by 6 bases, and 21 bases separated the two germline ends. Germline-derived CDR1 and CDR2 are MNHNS and SASEGT. The CDR3 consists of 17 residues.

This TCR was sampled from a human donor with alopecia areata. The source was CD4+ T cells sorted from blood, collected at approximately week 30, from a patient treated with tofacitinib. The V and J genes are TRBV6-1 and TRBJ2-3; the D is unclear. The CDR3 protein is CASSERRDRLSGDTQYF. CDR3 DNA: TGTGCCAGCAGTGAACGACGAGACCGGCTATCTGGTGATACGCAGTATTTT.